A selection of T cell receptor beta chains follows, all from one sample in a study of T cell responses to AZD1222 COVID-19 vaccine. TCRdb keeps only in-frame clones here, not all; method: immunoSEQ multiplex PCR. The sample has approximately 150,000 clones, approximately 88% seen once; the top ten hold 5.4%. The sequencing here drew on peripheral blood, taken 28 days after the second dose of the MenACWY control vaccine. The receptors stem from an adult who received the MenACWY meningococcal vaccine as a control. Each CDR3 is given with its conserved first and last residue. D genes are given only for firm matches. Not every row has a clone size; where given, it reads once, few, many or a size class.

clone_size: .; cdr3_length: 14; d_call: TRBD1; v_call: TRBV6-5; j_call: TRBJ1-1; cdr3_aa: CASNRQGANTEAFF; cdr3_nt: TGTGCCAGCAACAGACAGGGGGCGAACACTGAAGCTTTCTTT
clone_size: .; cdr3_length: 13; d_call: .; v_call: TRBV15; j_call: TRBJ2-7; cdr3_aa: CATSRGMVYEQYF; cdr3_nt: TGTGCCACCAGCAGAGGGATGGTATACGAGCAGTACTTC
clone_size: .; cdr3_length: 14; d_call: .; v_call: TRBV7-9; j_call: TRBJ1-6; cdr3_aa: CASSLQGGDSPLHF; cdr3_nt: TGTGCCAGCAGCTTACAGGGAGGGGATTCACCCCTCCACTTT
clone_size: .; cdr3_length: 15; d_call: TRBD1; v_call: TRBV4-3; j_call: TRBJ1-1; cdr3_aa: CASGHHDRDFTEAFF; cdr3_nt: TGCGCCAGCGGACATCATGACAGGGATTTCACTGAAGCTTTCTTT
clone_size: .; cdr3_length: 13; d_call: .; v_call: TRBV4-1; j_call: TRBJ1-2; cdr3_aa: CASSQNYNYGYTF; cdr3_nt: TGCGCCAGCAGCCAAAATTACAACTATGGCTACACCTTC
clone_size: .; cdr3_length: 14; d_call: TRBD1; v_call: TRBV6-5; j_call: TRBJ2-7; cdr3_aa: CASSPQDRPYEQYF; cdr3_nt: TGTGCCAGCAGTCCGCAGGACAGGCCCTACGAGCAGTACTTC
clone_size: .; cdr3_length: 12; d_call: .; v_call: TRBV25-1; j_call: TRBJ2-7; cdr3_aa: CASSEFQYEQYF; cdr3_nt: TGTGCCAGCAGTGAGTTTCAGTACGAGCAGTACTTC
clone_size: .; cdr3_length: 13; d_call: .; v_call: TRBV11-1; j_call: TRBJ2-3; cdr3_aa: CASSFYQGDTQYF; cdr3_nt: TGTGCCAGCAGTTTTTACCAGGGTGATACGCAGTATTTT
clone_size: .; cdr3_length: 12; d_call: .; v_call: TRBV6-1; j_call: TRBJ1-1; cdr3_aa: CASSEAVTEAFF; cdr3_nt: TGTGCCAGCAGTGAAGCCGTAACCGAAGCTTTCTTT
clone_size: .; cdr3_length: 13; d_call: .; v_call: TRBV6-4; j_call: TRBJ1-1; cdr3_aa: CASSDRGGTEAFF; cdr3_nt: TGTGCCAGCAGTGACAGGGGCGGCACTGAAGCTTTCTTT
clone_size: .; cdr3_length: 15; d_call: TRBD2; v_call: TRBV5-1; j_call: TRBJ2-7; cdr3_aa: CASSLGLAETYEQYF; cdr3_nt: TGCGCCAGCAGCTTGGGACTAGCTGAGACCTACGAGCAGTACTTC
clone_size: .; cdr3_length: 14; d_call: TRBD1; v_call: TRBV19; j_call: TRBJ1-2; cdr3_aa: CASRGTGGLYGYTF; cdr3_nt: TGTGCCAGTAGGGGGACAGGGGGCCTCTATGGCTACACCTTC
clone_size: .; cdr3_length: 13; d_call: .; v_call: TRBV30; j_call: TRBJ1-2; cdr3_aa: CAWSVGGMRGYTF; cdr3_nt: TGTGCCTGGAGTGTCGGAGGGATGCGTGGCTACACCTTC
clone_size: .; cdr3_length: 14; d_call: .; v_call: TRBV5-6; j_call: TRBJ1-4; cdr3_aa: CASSWDRGSEKLFF; cdr3_nt: TGTGCCAGCAGCTGGGACCGGGGCTCTGAAAAACTGTTTTTT
clone_size: .; cdr3_length: 13; d_call: TRBD1; v_call: TRBV7-2; j_call: TRBJ2-7; cdr3_aa: CASSSGTVYEQYF; cdr3_nt: TGTGCCAGCAGCTCTGGGACAGTCTACGAGCAGTACTTC
clone_size: .; cdr3_length: 13; d_call: .; v_call: TRBV11-2; j_call: TRBJ2-3; cdr3_aa: CASSRDVTDTQYF; cdr3_nt: TGTGCCAGCAGCCGGGACGTCACAGATACGCAGTATTTT
clone_size: .; cdr3_length: 15; d_call: .; v_call: TRBV4-3; j_call: TRBJ2-7; cdr3_aa: CASSQEQGGSYEQYF; cdr3_nt: TGCGCCAGCAGCCAAGAACAGGGAGGTTCCTACGAGCAGTACTTC
clone_size: once; cdr3_length: 16; d_call: TRBD2; v_call: TRBV5-6; j_call: TRBJ2-3; cdr3_aa: CASSLVGREAGGTQYF; cdr3_nt: TGTGCCAGCAGCTTGGTTGGGCGGGAGGCCGGGGGTACGCAGTATTTT
clone_size: .; cdr3_length: 15; d_call: TRBD1; v_call: TRBV7-2; j_call: TRBJ2-2; cdr3_aa: CASRLQDRDTGGLFF; cdr3_nt: TGTGCCAGCAGACTACAGGACAGGGACACCGGGGGGCTGTTTTTT
clone_size: .; cdr3_length: 13; d_call: .; v_call: TRBV2; j_call: TRBJ2-2; cdr3_aa: CASRAENTGELFF; cdr3_nt: TGTGCCAGCAGGGCTGAGAACACCGGGGAGCTGTTTTTT
clone_size: .; cdr3_length: 15; d_call: TRBD1; v_call: TRBV27; j_call: TRBJ2-3; cdr3_aa: CASSHGQGGTDTQYF; cdr3_nt: TGTGCCAGCAGCCATGGACAGGGTGGCACAGATACGCAGTATTTT
clone_size: .; cdr3_length: 15; d_call: .; v_call: TRBV19; j_call: TRBJ1-1; cdr3_aa: CASSDAGLGGTEAFF; cdr3_nt: TGTGCCAGTAGTGATGCGGGGCTCGGAGGCACTGAAGCTTTCTTT
clone_size: .; cdr3_length: 16; d_call: .; v_call: TRBV7-2; j_call: TRBJ1-1; cdr3_aa: CASSFTPGTQNTEAFF; cdr3_nt: TGTGCCAGCAGCTTCACACCCGGGACTCAGAACACTGAAGCTTTCTTT
clone_size: once; cdr3_length: 19; d_call: TRBD2; v_call: TRBV7-9; j_call: TRBJ2-2; cdr3_aa: CASGGKGRARPDSTGELFF; cdr3_nt: TGTGCCTCCGGCGGGAAAGGGAGGGCCCGGCCTGATAGCACCGGGGAGCTGTTTTTT
clone_size: few; cdr3_length: 13; d_call: .; v_call: TRBV7-2; j_call: TRBJ2-7; cdr3_aa: CASSSLGPGEQYF; cdr3_nt: TGTGCCAGCAGCTCACTCGGGCCGGGTGAGCAGTACTTC
clone_size: .; cdr3_length: 18; d_call: .; v_call: TRBV2; j_call: TRBJ1-3; cdr3_aa: CASSEALLRGNSGNTIYF; cdr3_nt: TGTGCCAGCAGTGAAGCGCTTCTTAGGGGCAACTCTGGAAACACCATATATTTT
clone_size: .; cdr3_length: 13; d_call: .; v_call: TRBV4-1; j_call: TRBJ1-1; cdr3_aa: CASSQTLRTEAFF; cdr3_nt: TGCGCCAGCAGCCAAACCCTGAGGACTGAAGCTTTCTTT
clone_size: .; cdr3_length: 14; d_call: TRBD2; v_call: TRBV7-8; j_call: TRBJ2-7; cdr3_aa: CASSLKTSSDEQYF; cdr3_nt: TGTGCCAGCAGCTTAAAGACTAGCAGCGACGAGCAGTACTTC
clone_size: .; cdr3_length: 17; d_call: .; v_call: TRBV27; j_call: TRBJ2-1; cdr3_aa: CASSLSPSESSYNEQFF; cdr3_nt: TGTGCCAGCAGTTTATCCCCCAGCGAGAGCTCCTACAATGAGCAGTTCTTC
clone_size: .; cdr3_length: 15; d_call: TRBD1; v_call: TRBV5-8; j_call: TRBJ1-2; cdr3_aa: CASSALPGQAYGYTF; cdr3_nt: TGTGCCAGCAGCGCATTACCGGGACAGGCCTATGGCTACACCTTC
clone_size: .; cdr3_length: 13; d_call: .; v_call: TRBV19; j_call: TRBJ1-4; cdr3_aa: CASSARLYEKLFF; cdr3_nt: TGTGCCAGTAGTGCCCGGCTTTACGAAAAACTGTTTTTT
clone_size: .; cdr3_length: 15; d_call: .; v_call: TRBV28; j_call: TRBJ1-2; cdr3_aa: CASSFQDRLPYGYTF; cdr3_nt: TGTGCCAGCAGTTTCCAAGACAGACTTCCTTATGGCTACACCTTC
clone_size: .; cdr3_length: 16; d_call: .; v_call: TRBV14; j_call: TRBJ1-3; cdr3_aa: CASSQGAIRDGPSIYF; cdr3_nt: TGTGCCAGCAGCCAAGGAGCAATCCGAGACGGCCCCTCCATATATTTT
clone_size: .; cdr3_length: 15; d_call: .; v_call: TRBV4-2; j_call: TRBJ1-2; cdr3_aa: CASSQGGLGESGYTF; cdr3_nt: TGTGCCAGCAGCCAAGGGGGACTGGGTGAGAGCGGCTACACCTTC
clone_size: once; cdr3_length: 11; d_call: .; v_call: TRBV11-2; j_call: TRBJ1-1; cdr3_aa: CASSLGGEAFF; cdr3_nt: TGTGCCAGCAGCTTAGGGGGAGAAGCTTTCTTT
clone_size: few; cdr3_length: 15; d_call: .; v_call: TRBV6-6; j_call: TRBJ1-6; cdr3_aa: CASSYRQVENSPLHF; cdr3_nt: TGTGCCAGCAGTTACCGACAGGTCGAGAATTCACCCCTCCACTTT
clone_size: .; cdr3_length: 14; d_call: .; v_call: TRBV11-3; j_call: TRBJ2-3; cdr3_aa: CASSPDRDVDTQYF; cdr3_nt: TGTGCCAGCAGCCCCGACCGGGACGTGGATACGCAGTATTTT
clone_size: .; cdr3_length: 17; d_call: .; v_call: TRBV30; j_call: TRBJ1-1; cdr3_aa: CAWSLMGAPTRNTEAFF; cdr3_nt: TGTGCCTGGAGCCTCATGGGGGCGCCAACGAGGAACACTGAAGCTTTCTTT
clone_size: .; cdr3_length: 13; d_call: .; v_call: TRBV4-3; j_call: TRBJ1-1; cdr3_aa: CASSPGQNTEAFF; cdr3_nt: TGCGCCAGCAGCCCTGGACAGAACACTGAAGCTTTCTTT
clone_size: .; cdr3_length: 14; d_call: .; v_call: TRBV30; j_call: TRBJ1-4; cdr3_aa: CAWSVGLEGEKLFF; cdr3_nt: TGTGCCTGGAGTGTCGGCTTGGAAGGGGAAAAACTGTTTTTT
clone_size: .; cdr3_length: 13; d_call: .; v_call: TRBV6-2/TRBV6-3; j_call: TRBJ1-2; cdr3_aa: CASSNSTFPGYTF; cdr3_nt: TGTGCCAGCAGTAACTCGACTTTTCCGGGCTACACCTTC
clone_size: .; cdr3_length: 15; d_call: .; v_call: TRBV11-2; j_call: TRBJ2-7; cdr3_aa: CASSLDPTGSYEQYF; cdr3_nt: TGTGCCAGCAGCTTAGACCCGACGGGCTCCTACGAGCAGTACTTC
clone_size: .; cdr3_length: 15; d_call: .; v_call: TRBV11-3; j_call: TRBJ1-2; cdr3_aa: CASSARPGNNNGYTF; cdr3_nt: TGTGCCAGCAGCGCCCGACCCGGGAACAATAATGGCTACACCTTC
clone_size: .; cdr3_length: 14; d_call: .; v_call: TRBV7-2; j_call: TRBJ1-5; cdr3_aa: CASSLEFRNQPQHF; cdr3_nt: TGTGCCAGCAGCTTAGAGTTCCGGAATCAGCCCCAGCATTTT
clone_size: .; cdr3_length: 13; d_call: .; v_call: TRBV9; j_call: TRBJ1-2; cdr3_aa: CASSVSDNYGYTF; cdr3_nt: TGTGCCAGCAGCGTATCGGACAACTATGGCTACACCTTC
clone_size: .; cdr3_length: 17; d_call: .; v_call: TRBV4-1; j_call: TRBJ2-1; cdr3_aa: CASSQEGSGWVYNEQFF; cdr3_nt: TGCGCCAGCAGCCAAGAGGGATCAGGGTGGGTGTACAATGAGCAGTTCTTC
clone_size: .; cdr3_length: 13; d_call: .; v_call: TRBV28; j_call: TRBJ1-2; cdr3_aa: CASRRTDNYGYTF; cdr3_nt: TGTGCCAGCAGACGGACAGACAACTATGGCTACACCTTC
clone_size: .; cdr3_length: 14; d_call: .; v_call: TRBV5-1; j_call: TRBJ2-6; cdr3_aa: CASSLGSGANVLTF; cdr3_nt: TGCGCCAGCAGCCTGGGCTCTGGGGCCAACGTCCTGACTTTC
clone_size: few; cdr3_length: 14; d_call: .; v_call: TRBV3-1/TRBV3-2; j_call: TRBJ1-2; cdr3_aa: CASSQDYNGYGYTF; cdr3_nt: TGTGCCAGCAGCCAAGATTACAATGGCTATGGCTACACCTTC
clone_size: few; cdr3_length: 16; d_call: TRBD2; v_call: TRBV11-3; j_call: TRBJ2-2; cdr3_aa: CASSLGREWGAGELFF; cdr3_nt: TGTGCCAGCAGCTTGGGGCGGGAGTGGGGCGCCGGGGAGCTGTTTTTT
clone_size: .; cdr3_length: 15; d_call: TRBD1; v_call: TRBV4-3; j_call: TRBJ2-1; cdr3_aa: CASSHRQGVSNEQFF; cdr3_nt: TGCGCCAGCAGCCATCGACAGGGTGTGAGCAATGAGCAGTTCTTC
clone_size: .; cdr3_length: 13; d_call: .; v_call: TRBV5-1; j_call: TRBJ1-1; cdr3_aa: CASSLQGRTEAFF; cdr3_nt: TGCGCCAGCAGCTTACAGGGTCGTACTGAAGCTTTCTTT
clone_size: .; cdr3_length: 18; d_call: .; v_call: TRBV14; j_call: TRBJ2-1; cdr3_aa: CASRPGWAGASSDNEQFF; cdr3_nt: TGTGCCAGCAGGCCTGGTTGGGCGGGGGCCTCGAGTGACAATGAGCAGTTCTTC
clone_size: .; cdr3_length: 11; d_call: .; v_call: TRBV12-3/TRBV12-4; j_call: TRBJ2-1; cdr3_aa: CASRTGKWQFF; cdr3_nt: TGTGCCAGCAGGACAGGAAAGTGGCAGTTCTTC
clone_size: once; cdr3_length: 16; d_call: .; v_call: TRBV5-1; j_call: TRBJ2-3; cdr3_aa: CASSLRQLWATDTQYF; cdr3_nt: TGCGCCAGCAGCTTAAGACAACTCTGGGCCACAGATACGCAGTATTTT